What follows are 27 T cell receptor beta chains derived from one specimen sequenced in a study of blood T cells in healthy people across ages. Through a sample-barcoded 5' primer and a J-beta primer mix, a second PCR was run for 7 to 11 cycles. TCRdb processed the 5' RACE reads anew with MiXCR; each CDR3 protein has one entry. The sample has hundreds of thousands of distinct CDR3 sequences, roughly 64% seen once. Material for sequencing was blood. The receptor source for this set is a man aged 25-45 years in good health.

The V and J genes are TRBV6-2 or TRBV6-3 and TRBJ1-5; TRBD1 might be the D (6 bases). Trimming removed 4 bases at V and 2 bases at J, with 24 bases between. CDR3 length: 19 residues. CDR1 is MNHEY and CDR2 is SVGEGT in the germline V gene. The CDR3 loop is CASSSPRTGTWWGNQPQHF. Written as DNA, the CDR3 is TGTGCCAGCAGTTCCCCCCGAACAGGGACGTGGTGGGGCAATCAGCCCCAGCATTTT.

The table lists this clonotype with a count of one. This chain joins TRBV19 and TRBJ2-7; TRBD1 matches 9 bases. Looked up from germline, CDR1 is LNHDA and CDR2 is SQIVND (reference sequence). J lost 4 bases, V lost 8 bases, and 9 bases had no gene match. This CDR3 is 14 amino acids long. CDR3 nucleotides: TGTGCCAGTGGGGGACAGGGCGACGGGTACGAGCAGTACTTC. This sequence encodes CASGGQGDGYEQYF.

V and J are TRBV9 and TRBJ1-1, with no clear D. The germline CDR1 and CDR2 sequences are SGDLS and YYNGEE. This CDR3 region has 13 residues. With 1 base removed from V and 1 base from J, the gap between germline ends came to 5 bases. CDR3 sequence: CASSVLRNTEAFF. The CDR3 DNA is TGTGCCAGCAGCGTACTGCGGAACACTGAAGCTTTCTTT.

The chain has TRBV7-2 and TRBJ1-5; D is perhaps TRBD1 (5 bases). V lost 4 bases, J lost 6 bases, and 13 bases lay in between. CDR1 is SGHTA and CDR2 is FQGNSA in the germline V gene. The CDR3 loop spans 14 amino acids. The CDR3 bases are TGTGCCAGCAGCTCTCAAGGCGGGGGTCAGCCCCAGCATTTT. Protein sequence: CASSSQGGGQPQHF.

The V gene is TRBV29-1, the J gene TRBJ2-4; D remains unclear. The end of the DNA is better explained by TRBJ2-5, so the J call may be wrong. The germline CDR1 and CDR2 sequences are SQVTM and ANQGSEA. CDR3 length equals 14 residues. The CDR3 protein is CSVERSKLRETQYF. DNA for the CDR3: TGCAGCGTTGAGCGGTCGAAGCTGCGAGAGACCCAGTACTTC.

The rearrangement uses TRBV7-2 and TRBJ2-3, with TRBD2 identical over 7 bases. The germline V gene encodes CDR1 SGHTA and CDR2 FQGNSA. The junction had 9 bases not matched to a gene; V was cut back by 5 bases and J by 4 bases. The CDR3 sequence is 15 residues long. CDR3 region: CASSRGLVVADTQYF. The CDR3 region has the DNA TGTGCCAGCAGCAGAGGACTAGTAGTCGCAGATACGCAGTATTTT.

This chain uses TRBV10-3 with TRBJ2-1, with TRBD2 matching over 13 bases. The germline CDR1 and CDR2 sequences are ENHRY and SYGVKD. The CDR3 has 16 residues. V lost 6 bases to trimming and J lost 9 bases; unmatched junction nucleotides: 11. CDR3 amino acids: CAIREGLAGFSGEQFF. CDR3 nucleotide sequence: TGTGCCATCAGGGAGGGACTAGCGGGATTTTCTGGTGAGCAGTTCTTC.

The V call is TRBV3-1, the J call TRBJ1-2; weak D call: TRBD1 (6 bases). CDR3 length equals 17 residues. The V end was cut by 1 base, the J end by 6 bases, with 21 bases between. Germline assignment: CDR1 LGHDT and CDR2 YNNKEL (reference sequence). The CDR3 region is CASSQGSLPGGANGYTF. For the CDR3, the DNA is TGTGCCAGCAGCCAAGGATCACTACCGGGGGGCGCTAATGGCTACACCTTC.

The chain carries TRBV20-1 and TRBJ1-1; D is undetermined. V lost 6 bases to trimming and J lost 4 bases, with 9 bases between them. Germline-derived CDR1 and CDR2 are DFQATT and SNEGSKA (reference sequence). The CDR3 has 11 amino acids. The CDR3 protein is CSAPVGTEAFF. CDR3 nucleotides: TGCAGTGCCCCCGTTGGCACTGAAGCTTTCTTT.

The chain is built from TRBV6-1 and TRBJ2-5; D call uncertain. CDR3 length: 13 amino acids. The germline V gene encodes CDR1 MNHNS and CDR2 SASEGT. Trimming cost V 4 bases and J 0 bases, with 6 bases left between them. The CDR3 reads CASSAWDQETQYF. The CDR3 bases are TGTGCCAGCAGTGCCTGGGACCAAGAGACCCAGTACTTC.

This clonotype was observed a handful of times. The rearrangement links TRBV2 to TRBJ2-1; D may match TRBD1 or TRBD2 (5 bases each). Looked up from germline, CDR1 is SNHLY and CDR2 is FYNNEI. Trimming took 8 bases from V and 9 from J, leaving 20 bases between them. The CDR3 is 14 residues long. DNA for the CDR3: TGTGCCAGCCTCGGGACCAAGGGCCGGGTTGAGCAGTTCTTC. As protein: CASLGTKGRVEQFF.

The V and J genes are TRBV6-5 and TRBJ1-5; D might be TRBD1 (5 bases). CDR3 length equals 14 residues. Trimming took off 5 bases at V and 2 bases at J, with 10 bases between the two ends. Germline values: CDR1 MNHEY, CDR2 SVGAGI. The CDR3 bases are TGTGCCAGCAGTATAAGGGGCGGCAATCAGCCCCAGCATTTT. This codes for CASSIRGGNQPQHF.

The chain links TRBV5-1 to TRBJ2-2, with a tentative D call TRBD2 (6 bases). Trimming cost V 0 bases and J 4 bases, with 16 bases left between them. The CDR3 runs to 17 residues. Per germline, CDR1 SGHRS and CDR2 YFSETQ. The CDR3 region is CASSLDGGAGSTGELFF. The CDR3 DNA follows: TGCGCCAGCAGCTTGGATGGAGGGGCAGGGTCCACCGGGGAGCTGTTTTTT. Based on the CDR3 plus reference TRBV5-1 and TRBJ2-2, the full variable domain is KAGVTQTPRYLIKTRGQQVTLSCSPISGHRSVSWYQQTPGQGLQFLFEYFSETQRNKGNFPGRFSGRQFSNSRSEMNVSTLELGDSALYLCASSLDGGAGSTGELFFGEGSRLTVL.

The chain employs TRBV20-1 and TRBJ2-7, with no clear D. The CDR3 has 13 amino acids. The ends were cut back, 7 bases at V and 0 bases at J, with 13 bases in the middle. Looked up from germline, CDR1 is DFQATT and CDR2 is SNEGSKA (reference sequence). The CDR3 bases are TGCAGTGTCAGCTTTGTGGCCTCCTACGAGCAGTACTTC. This sequence encodes CSVSFVASYEQYF.

This clonotype was observed a few times. This chain connects TRBV10-3 to TRBJ1-6, with D possibly being TRBD1 (5 bases). Trimming took 8 bases from V and 7 from J, leaving 18 bases between them. The CDR3 contains 15 residues. The V gene's germline CDR1 is ENHRY and CDR2 SYGVKD. DNA of the CDR3: TGTGCCATCCGGGGCGAGGGTCGGGAGAATTCACCCCTCCACTTT. It encodes CAIRGEGRENSPLHF.

The chain carries TRBV11-2 and TRBJ2-7, with a weak D call TRBD1 (5 bases). V was pared by 2 bases and J by 3 bases, with 14 bases between. CDR1 and CDR2 from the germline V gene are SGHAT and FQNNGV. This CDR3 has 15 residues. CDR3 sequence reads: CASSLKQGGNYEQYF. CDR3 DNA sequence: TGTGCCAGCAGCTTAAAGCAGGGTGGTAACTACGAGCAGTACTTC.

The V call is TRBV28, the J call TRBJ1-3; the D is unclear. V was trimmed by 7 bases and J by 0 bases, leaving 13 bases between them. Germline-derived CDR1 and CDR2 are MDHEN and SYDVKM. The CDR3 sequence is 15 residues long. The CDR3 DNA is TGTGCCAGCAAAGAAGGAGGCGACTCTGGAAACACCATATATTTT. Translation gives CASKEGGDSGNTIYF. The full variable domain, in which reference TRBV28 and TRBJ1-3 provide the parts outside the CDR3, is DVKVTQSSRYLVKRTGEKVFLECVQDMDHENMFWYRQDPGLGLRLIYFSYDVKMKEKGDIPEGYSVSREKKERFSLILESASTNQTSMYLCASKEGGDSGNTIYFGEGSWLTVV.

In its sample, this clonotype was seen a few times. V usage is TRBV20-1 and J usage is TRBJ1-2, with 8 bases fitting TRBD1. The CDR3 length is 15 residues. V trimming: 6 bases; J trimming: 6 bases; junction bases outside the gene matches: 15. Germline V gene data show CDR1 as DFQATT and CDR2 as SNEGSKA (reference sequence). The CDR3 sequence: CSATPDVDRVNGYTF. CDR3 DNA sequence: TGCAGTGCCACACCGGATGTGGACAGGGTAAATGGCTACACCTTC.

The rearrangement links TRBV28 to TRBJ2-7; 9 bases are shared with TRBD1. Germline V CDR1 and CDR2: MDHEN, SYDVKM. This CDR3 is built from 15 residues. The ends lost 8 bases at V and 7 bases at J; junction bases unmatched: 15. In nucleotides, the CDR3 is TGTGCCAGCGCCCGAGACGGGACAGGGACGAGGGAGCAGTACTTC. This codes for CASARDGTGTREQYF.

The J gene is TRBJ1-1, the V gene TRBV20-1; tentative D call: TRBD1 (6 bases). This CDR3 is built from 14 residues. Trimming took 7 bases from V and 6 from J, leaving 21 bases between them. Germline lookup yields CDR1 DFQATT and CDR2 SNEGSKA (reference sequence). CDR3 sequence: CSVVDRTQAPEAFF. CDR3 DNA sequence: TGCAGTGTTGTAGACAGGACCCAGGCCCCTGAAGCTTTCTTT.

The CDR3 sequence: CAWSPPGRTEAFF. Here the CDR3 DNA reads TGTGCCTGGTCCCCCCCGGGGCGCACTGAAGCTTTCTTT. V is TRBV30 and J is TRBJ1-1; possibly TRBD1 for D (5 bases). The length of the CDR3 is 13 residues. Trimming removed 5 bases at V and 4 bases at J, with 14 bases between. Germline V gene sequence: CDR1 GTSNPN, CDR2 SVGIG (reference sequence). The full variable domain, completed using reference TRBV30 and TRBJ1-1, is SQTIHQWPATLVQPVGSPLSLECTVEGTSNPNLYWYRQAAGRGLQLLFYSVGIGQISSEVPQNLSASRPQDRQFILSSKKLLLSDSGFYLCAWSPPGRTEAFFGQGTRLTVV.

Only a few counts were recorded for this clonotype. J is TRBJ1-2 and V is TRBV6-6, with a weak D call TRBD1 (5 bases). CDR1 and CDR2 from the germline V gene are MNHNY and SVGAGI (reference sequence). The V and J ends lost 2 bases and 0 bases respectively, with 7 bases between them. This CDR3 is 14 amino acids long. The CDR3 reads CASSYGGTNYGYTF. CDR3 bases: TGTGCCAGCAGTTACGGGGGGACTAACTATGGCTACACCTTC.

The chain carries TRBV5-6 and TRBJ2-1; TRBD2 matches at 7 bases. Trimming removed 0 bases from V and 3 bases from J; junction bases left unmatched: 6. Germline CDR1 and CDR2: SGHDT and YYEEEE. The CDR3 runs 16 residues. CDR3 sequence reads: CASSLAGAGVYNEQFF. The DNA of the CDR3 is TGTGCCAGCAGCTTGGCCGGGGCGGGGGTCTACAATGAGCAGTTCTTC.

V gene TRBV2 combines with J gene TRBJ2-5; no definite D call. CDR3 size: 14 residues. Deletions cut 1 base from V and 7 bases from J, with 13 bases between. The germline CDR1 and CDR2 sequences are SNHLY and FYNNEI. CDR3 nucleotide sequence: TGTGCCAGCAGTGAAGGAGGTGGTCTGGCGACCCAGTACTTC. Translated: CASSEGGGLATQYF.

This chain uses TRBV6-5 with TRBJ1-2, with 7 bases that match TRBD1. CDR1 MNHEY and CDR2 SVGAGI come from the germline V gene. This CDR3 comprises 14 residues. V gave up 7 bases and J gave up 3 bases; unmatched junction bases: 8. CDR3 loop: CASTGDSRDYGYTF. CDR3 nucleotide sequence: TGTGCCAGCACCGGGGACAGTCGGGACTATGGCTACACCTTC.

This clonotype was seen a few times. The chain is built from TRBV7-9 and TRBJ1-2, with D uncertain. The germline CDR1 and CDR2 sequences are SEHNR and FQNEAQ (reference sequence). The CDR3 is 14 amino acids. Trimming removed 1 base at V and 6 bases at J, with 12 bases between. The CDR3 DNA follows: TGTGCCAGCAGCTTAGATCGAGGGTACCATGGCTACACCTTC. Translated: CASSLDRGYHGYTF.

This clonotype was counted only a few times. This chain joins TRBV5-1 and TRBJ2-3, with TRBD2 as a possible D gene (5 bases). V was trimmed by 2 bases and J by 6 bases, leaving 16 bases between them. The CDR3 consists of 15 residues. Germline V gives CDR1 SGHRS, CDR2 YFSETQ. In DNA, the CDR3 is TGCGCCAGCAGCTTTGAGGACTCCCTACCCGATACGCAGTATTTT. Encoded protein: CASSFEDSLPDTQYF.